This T cell receptor (beta chain) came from a study of regulatory T cells in long-lasting Graves disease. Study outcomes and limitations: New patients shared fewer public clonotypes (about 970) than persistent patients did (roughly 2,600).

Library construction for TCR beta used iRepertoire HTBI primers and Arm-PCR of CDR3 regions. TCRdb re-called the multiplex PCR reads with MiXCR, one entry per CDR3 protein. In the table there are around 400,000 distinct CDR3 sequences, around 23% of which are singletons. This clonotype was recorded many times. Antigen: not known. Time point indicated: persistent/refractory GD, antithyroid drugs over 5 years with positive TRAb. TCR sequences were obtained from RNA taken from PBMCs. Graves' disease diagnosis relied on American Thyroid Association guidelines. Patients came from an endocrinology department in Xi'an, China. The material sequenced was peripheral blood mononuclear cells (PBMCs), taken when the disease was refractory, from a patient treated with antithyroid drugs. The TCR comes from a woman in her thirties or forties with Graves disease.

CDR3 sequence: CASRRTGDSNQPQHF. Written as DNA, the CDR3 is TGTGCCAGCAGGCGGACAGGGGATAGCAATCAGCCCCAGCATTTT. The chain links TRBV2 to TRBJ1-5, with 9 nucleotides matching TRBD1. The CDR3 runs 15 residues. Germline trimming cut 6 bases from V and 0 bases from J; bases unmatched to any gene: 3. Looked up from germline, CDR1 is SNHLY and CDR2 is FYNNEI. Supplemented by reference TRBV2 and TRBJ1-5, the full variable domain reads EPEVTQTPSHQVTQMGQEVILRCVPISNHLYFYWYRQILGQKVEFLVSFYNNEISEKSEIFDDQFSVERPDGSNFTLKIRSTKLEDSAMYFCASRRTGDSNQPQHFGDGTRLSIL.